This TCR beta chain was captured in a study of molecular identifiers for immune sequencing clone quantification. Study results and limitations: Shared barcodes on identical TCR molecules could underestimate the sizes of highly expanded clones. More than 98% of effector molecules, versus under 1% of naive-cell molecules, belonged to clones above 20 RNA copies.

The authors built bulk TCR libraries by previously described methods with listed TCR primers. TCRdb passed the PCR reads through MiXCR, listing each CDR3 protein once. The sample records nearly 55,000 distinct CDR3 sequences, 36% being singletons. This clonotype was counted a few times. Its antigen is unknown. V shed 1 base and J shed 7 bases, with 5 bases lying between them. This CDR3 contains 12 residues. In germline, CDR1 is LGHDT, CDR2 YNNKEL (reference sequence). This chain links TRBV3-1 with TRBJ2-1; D remains ambiguous. The TCR comes from a human donor in good health. Some libraries in this study had Jurkat cell RNA spiked in. Sequences were obtained from naive CD8+ T cells from blood, with Jurkat cell RNA spiked in. Regarding subset: FACS-sorted CD8+CD4-CCR7+CD45RA+ naive T cells. CDR3 residues: CASSQGVNEQFF. For the CDR3, the DNA is TGTGCCAGCAGCCAAGGGGTAAATGAGCAGTTCTTC.